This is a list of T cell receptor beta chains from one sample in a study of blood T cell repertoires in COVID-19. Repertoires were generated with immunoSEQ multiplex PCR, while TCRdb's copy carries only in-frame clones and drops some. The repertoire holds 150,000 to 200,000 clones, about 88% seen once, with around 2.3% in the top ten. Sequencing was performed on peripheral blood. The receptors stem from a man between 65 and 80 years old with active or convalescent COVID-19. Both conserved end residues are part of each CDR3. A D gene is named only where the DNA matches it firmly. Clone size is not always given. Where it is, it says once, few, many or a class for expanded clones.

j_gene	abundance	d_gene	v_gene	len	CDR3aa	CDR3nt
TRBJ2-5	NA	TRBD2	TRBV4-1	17	CASSQDLGTSGQETQYF	TGCGCCAGCAGCCAAGATCTGGGGACTAGCGGACAAGAGACCCAGTACTTC
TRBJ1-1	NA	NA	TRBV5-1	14	CASSLTDGNTEAFF	TGCGCCAGCAGCTTGACAGACGGGAACACTGAAGCTTTCTTT
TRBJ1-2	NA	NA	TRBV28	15	CASSYPAGAGYGYTF	TGTGCCAGCAGTTACCCAGCAGGGGCTGGCTATGGCTACACCTTC
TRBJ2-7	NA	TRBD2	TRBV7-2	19	CASSLGLAGGTWGSYEQYF	TGTGCCAGCAGCCTTGGACTAGCGGGGGGTACTTGGGGGTCCTACGAGCAGTACTTC
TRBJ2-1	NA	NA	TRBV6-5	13	CASRQRLESEQFF	TGTGCCAGCAGACAACGCCTAGAGTCTGAGCAGTTCTTC
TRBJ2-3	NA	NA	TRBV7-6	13	CASSLPQGDTQYF	TGTGCCAGCAGCTTACCTCAGGGCGATACGCAGTATTTT
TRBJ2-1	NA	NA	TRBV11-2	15	CASSPGTRLYNEQFF	TGTGCCAGCAGCCCGGGGACACGGCTCTACAATGAGCAGTTCTTC
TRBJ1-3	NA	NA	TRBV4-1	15	CASSQGLQGANTIYF	TGCGCCAGCAGCCAAGGTTTACAGGGAGCGAACACCATATATTTT
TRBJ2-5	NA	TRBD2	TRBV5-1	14	CASSFSSGVETQYF	TGCGCCAGCAGCTTTAGCAGCGGGGTGGAGACCCAGTACTTC
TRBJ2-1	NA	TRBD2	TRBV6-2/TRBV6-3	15	CASSKLAGNYNEQFF	TGTGCCAGCAGTAAACTAGCGGGCAATTACAATGAGCAGTTCTTC
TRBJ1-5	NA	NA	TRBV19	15	CATHRTANSNQPQHF	TGTGCCACCCACCGGACTGCCAATAGCAATCAGCCCCAGCATTTT
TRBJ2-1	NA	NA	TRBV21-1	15	CASSKIGGSGDEQFF	TGTGCCAGCAGCAAAATTGGCGGGAGCGGCGATGAGCAGTTCTTC
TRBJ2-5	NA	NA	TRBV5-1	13	CASTLQSGETQYF	TGCGCCAGCACTCTCCAATCAGGAGAGACCCAGTACTTC
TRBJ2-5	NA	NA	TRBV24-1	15	CATSDLGGPRETQYF	TGTGCCACCAGTGATTTAGGGGGACCCCGGGAGACCCAGTACTTC
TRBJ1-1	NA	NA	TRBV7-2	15	CASSLFQGGNTEAFF	TGTGCCAGCAGCTTATTTCAGGGAGGGAACACTGAAGCTTTCTTT
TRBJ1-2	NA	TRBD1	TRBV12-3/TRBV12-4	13	CASSWDRANGYTF	TGTGCCAGCAGTTGGGACAGGGCGAATGGCTACACCTTC
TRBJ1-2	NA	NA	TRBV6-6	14	CASSQPGGLGGYTF	TGTGCCAGCAGTCAACCAGGAGGGTTGGGTGGCTACACCTTC
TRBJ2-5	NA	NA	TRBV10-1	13	CASSESPQETQYF	TGCGCCAGCAGTGAGTCTCCTCAAGAGACCCAGTACTTC
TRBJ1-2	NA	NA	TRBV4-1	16	CASSQELWTEHYGYTF	TGCGCCAGCAGCCAAGAACTTTGGACAGAACACTATGGCTACACCTTC
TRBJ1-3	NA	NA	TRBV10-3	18	CAISESNGTYRSGNTIYF	TGTGCCATCAGTGAGTCGAATGGGACTTATCGCTCTGGAAACACCATATATTTT
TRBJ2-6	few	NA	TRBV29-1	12	CSVASSGNVLTF	TGCAGCGTTGCGAGTTCGGGCAACGTCCTGACTTTC
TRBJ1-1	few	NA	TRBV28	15	CASSTAAVKNTEAFF	TGTGCCAGCAGTACCGCGGCAGTCAAGAACACTGAAGCTTTCTTT
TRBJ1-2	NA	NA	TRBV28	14	CASSKGSYNYGYTF	TGTGCCAGCAGCAAAGGGAGCTATAACTATGGCTACACCTTC
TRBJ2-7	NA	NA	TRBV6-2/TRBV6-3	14	CASSYGSRPNEQYF	TGTGCCAGCAGTTACGGGTCTAGACCTAACGAGCAGTACTTC
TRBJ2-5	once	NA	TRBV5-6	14	CASSMTGIQETQYF	TGTGCCAGCAGCATGACAGGAATCCAAGAGACCCAGTACTTC
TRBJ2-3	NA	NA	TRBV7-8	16	CASSARQVSHTDTQYF	TGTGCCAGCAGCGCCAGACAGGTTTCCCACACAGATACGCAGTATTTT
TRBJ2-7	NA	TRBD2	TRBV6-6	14	CASSYYSGFYEQYF	TGTGCCAGCAGTTATTATAGCGGGTTCTACGAGCAGTACTTC